The 10 T cell receptor beta chains presented below share a single source sample, sequenced in a study of control samples from healthy donors and cancer patients. This table comes from immunoSEQ multiplex PCR, and its TCRdb copy is limited to in-frame clones, with some not included. The table includes some 130,000 clones, roughly 92% detected once. The sequenced material came from blood. Receptor source: a man under 40 in good health.

The chain employs TRBV11-1 and TRBJ2-5, with D tentatively TRBD2 (5 bases). The CDR3 has 14 amino acids. Germline CDR1 SGHAT, CDR2 FQDESV (reference sequence). Trimming took 5 bases from V and 3 from J, leaving 13 bases between them. CDR3 residues: CASSTLGEEETQYF. The CDR3 nucleotides are TGTGCCAGCAGCACACTCGGGGAAGAAGAGACCCAGTACTTC. Drawing the rest from reference TRBV11-1 and TRBJ2-5, the complete variable domain is EAEVAQSPRYKITEKSQAVAFWCDPISGHATLYWYRQILGQGPELLVQFQDESVVDDSQLPKDRFSAERLKGVDSTLKIQPAELGDSAMYLCASSTLGEEETQYFGPGTRLLVL.

In this sample, this clone turned up a few times. The rearrangement uses TRBV2 and TRBJ2-5; no firm D call. The CDR3 covers 16 residues. Germline V gene sequence: CDR1 SNHLY, CDR2 FYNNEI. V lost 6 bases and J 1 base, leaving 18 bases between the germline ends. The CDR3 DNA is TGTGCCAGCAGCGAGGACCCACTGAGCGCCCAAGAGACCCAGTACTTC. This gives the protein CASSEDPLSAQETQYF.

This rearrangement joins TRBV14 to TRBJ2-7; TRBD2 aligns across 7 bases. Germline V lookup: CDR1 SGHDN, CDR2 FVKESK. Trimming at V came to 1 base and at J to 0 bases, leaving 9 bases not matched to a gene. This CDR3 has 17 residues. The CDR3 loop is CASSQGLAGPLSYEQYF. Here the CDR3 DNA reads TGTGCCAGCAGCCAAGGGTTAGCGGGCCCACTCTCCTACGAGCAGTACTTC.

This clone has more than one count but fewer than ten. The chain recombines TRBV15 with TRBJ2-2; a possible D gene is TRBD2 (5 bases). This CDR3 region has 17 residues. CDR1 is LNHNV and CDR2 is YYDKDF in the germline V gene (reference sequence). V gave up 4 bases and J gave up 7 bases, with 22 bases separating them. This CDR3 reads CATSTQLDPLESGELFF. The CDR3 DNA reads as TGTGCCACCAGCACTCAACTAGACCCCCTTGAAAGCGGGGAGCTGTTTTTT.

This clone was recorded only once. The V gene is TRBV28, the J gene TRBJ1-1, with D possibly being TRBD1 (5 bases). The CDR3 has 16 residues. Germline CDR1 and CDR2: MDHEN and SYDVKM. V shed 6 bases and J shed 0 bases, with 17 bases lying between them. Here the CDR3 reads CASRGTAPRLNTEAFF. In nucleotides, the CDR3 is TGTGCCAGCAGGGGGACGGCTCCGAGGTTGAACACTGAAGCTTTCTTT.

This chain links TRBV6-5 with TRBJ2-7; tentative D call: TRBD2 (6 bases). Germline V gene data show CDR1 as MNHEY and CDR2 as SVGAGI. The CDR3 totals 14 residues. The V and J ends lost 6 bases and 2 bases respectively, with 14 bases between them. As DNA, the CDR3 is TGTGCCAGCAGCGACGTCCGGGAGACCTACGAGCAGTACTTC. This encodes CASSDVRETYEQYF.

The gene calls are TRBV15 and TRBJ2-2; 10 nucleotides match TRBD2. Germline-derived CDR1 and CDR2 are LNHNV and YYDKDF (reference sequence). CDR3 length equals 23 residues. Trimming at V came to 0 bases and at J to 0 bases, leaving 19 bases not matched to a gene. CDR3 amino acids: CATSRDGTSDLVLKFANTGELFF. In nucleotides, the CDR3 is TGTGCCACCAGCAGAGATGGGACTAGCGACCTCGTCCTCAAGTTCGCGAACACCGGGGAGCTGTTTTTT.

The J gene is TRBJ1-5, the V gene TRBV19; D is uncertain. Germline lookup yields CDR1 LNHDA and CDR2 SQIVND (reference sequence). V lost 3 bases and J 7 bases, leaving 16 bases between the germline ends. The CDR3 is 15 residues long. DNA for the CDR3: TGTGCCAGTAGTATCCCCGGGATCTCTGGCCAGCCCCAGCATTTT. Protein product: CASSIPGISGQPQHF.

A single count supports this clone. The V and J genes are TRBV6-6 and TRBJ2-2; 9 nucleotides match TRBD1. The J segment lost 5 bases and the V segment lost 6 bases, leaving 10 bases of the junction unmatched. Germline lookup yields CDR1 MNHNY and CDR2 SVGAGI (reference sequence). The CDR3 has 16 amino acids. The CDR3 loop is CASSSLRQGGTGELFF. The CDR3 region has the DNA TGTGCCAGCAGCTCCCTTAGACAGGGGGGTACCGGGGAGCTGTTTTTT.

The genes are TRBV27 and TRBJ1-2; TRBD1 agrees at 7 bases. The germline CDR1 and CDR2 sequences are MNHEY and SMNVEV (reference sequence). V lost 6 bases, J lost 5 bases, and 6 bases stayed unmatched. The CDR3 loop spans 13 amino acids. Written as DNA, the CDR3 is TGTGCCAGCAGGTTGGGACAGACTTATGGCTACACCTTC. Its translation is CASRLGQTYGYTF.